This entry lists 24 T cell receptor beta chains sequenced from one sample in a study of T cell responses to AZD1222 COVID-19 vaccine (dated by TCRdb to the early 2020s). What the time point label conveys for this sample: baseline before first vaccination. Libraries were constructed by the immunoSEQ multiplex PCR assay. TCRdb re-hosts the immuneACCESS table, in-frame sequences only. Its copies lack some clones; in the studies checked, an unresolved V gene accounts for under half of them, and the cause for the rest is not known. The sample includes 100,000 to 150,000 clones, with just over 90% observed a single time. Roughly 7.8% of the sample belongs to the ten largest clones. Sequencing was performed on peripheral blood, taken on day 0 of AZD1222 vaccination. The receptors here all came from an adult in good health.

This clone occurred a few times. The rearrangement joins TRBV11-2 to TRBJ2-7, with D tentatively TRBD1 or TRBD2 (5 bases each). This CDR3 is built from 19 residues. Trimming shortened V by 4 bases and J by 3 bases, and 28 bases separated the two germline ends. Per the germline V gene, CDR1 is SGHAT and CDR2 is FQNNGV. The CDR3 region has the DNA TGTGCCAGCAGCTCGGCCGCCTATAAAGCTGAGGGGATGGACTACGAGCAGTACTTC. Its translation is CASSSAAYKAEGMDYEQYF.

Concerning this clone itself: The sample holds other DNA sequences that translate to the same CDR3. The chain is built from TRBV7-6 and TRBJ2-5; D tentatively reads TRBD1 or TRBD2 (6 bases each). The CDR3 has 16 residues. Germline lookup yields CDR1 SGHVS and CDR2 FNYEAQ. V lost 0 bases and J lost 1, with 12 bases in between. CDR3 DNA sequence: TGTGCCAGCAGCTTAGCGGTGGGGGGCCCCCAAGAGACCCAGTACTTC. Translation: CASSLAVGGPQETQYF.

About this clone itself: The DNA is omitted, as the CDR3 cannot be located on it reliably, and the CDR3 follows TCRdb's listing. The CDR3 here is CASTPGGEQFFGPGTRWGEQFF. V usage is TRBV19 and J usage is TRBJ2-1. The CDR3 has 22 amino acids, counting both end residues. From germline, CDR1 is LNHDA and CDR2 SQIVND (reference sequence).

The chain is built from TRBV28 and TRBJ2-7, with 7 bases lining up with TRBD2. Trimming removed 3 bases from V and 5 bases from J; junction bases left unmatched: 1. Germline CDR1 MDHEN, CDR2 SYDVKM. This CDR3 spans 12 amino acids. CDR3 bases: TGTGCCAGCAGTTTGGGGGGGAACGAGCAGTACTTC. Encoded protein: CASSLGGNEQYF.

This chain uses TRBV3-1 (or the pseudogene TRBV3-2) with TRBJ2-3; 7 nucleotides agree with TRBD1. The CDR3 loop spans 15 amino acids. J was trimmed by 6 bases and V by 1 base; bases with no gene match: 7. Looked up from germline, CDR1 is LGHDT and CDR2 is YNNKEL (reference sequence). The CDR3 is CASSQVAGGADTQYF. As DNA, the CDR3 is TGTGCCAGCAGCCAAGTAGCAGGGGGTGCGGATACGCAGTATTTT.

V gene TRBV28 combines with J gene TRBJ2-1; 7 nucleotides align to TRBD2. CDR3 length equals 16 residues. Germline values: CDR1 MDHEN, CDR2 SYDVKM. Trimming removed 7 bases from V and 1 base from J; junction bases left unmatched: 10. The CDR3 region is CASIMGGGRSYNEQFF. As DNA, the CDR3 is TGTGCCAGCATCATGGGGGGAGGGCGGTCCTACAATGAGCAGTTCTTC. Looking up the rest from reference TRBV28 and TRBJ2-1 gives the full variable domain: DVKVTQSSRYLVKRTGEKVFLECVQDMDHENMFWYRQDPGLGLRLIYFSYDVKMKEKGDIPEGYSVSREKKERFSLILESASTNQTSMYLCASIMGGGRSYNEQFFGPGTRLTVL.

The chain uses TRBV19 and TRBJ1-5, with TRBD1 matching 10 bases. The CDR3 sequence is 16 residues long. Looked up from germline, CDR1 is LNHDA and CDR2 is SQIVND (reference sequence). Trimming took 4 bases from V and 7 from J; bases not matched to a gene: 10. CDR3 nucleotide sequence: TGTGCCAGTAGTACCCGGGACAGGGGAAAAGGGCAGCCCCAGCATTTT. It codes for CASSTRDRGKGQPQHF.

The rearrangement links TRBV11-2 to TRBJ2-6; D is unresolved. The CDR3 sequence is 14 residues long. In germline, CDR1 is SGHAT, CDR2 FQNNGV. V lost 3 bases to trimming and J lost 1 base, with 4 bases between them. The CDR3 coding sequence is TGTGCCAGCAGCTTCAGTTCTGGGGCCAACGTCCTGACTTTC. It specifies CASSFSSGANVLTF. The full variable domain, its missing parts supplied by reference TRBV11-2 and TRBJ2-6, is EAGVAQSPRYKIIEKRQSVAFWCNPISGHATLYWYQQILGQGPKLLIQFQNNGVVDDSQLPKDRFSAERLKGVDSTLKIQPAKLEDSAVYLCASSFSSGANVLTFGAGSRLTVL.

V usage is TRBV4-3 and J usage is TRBJ2-3; a weak D match, TRBD1 (6 bases). The CDR3 has 17 amino acids. Germline V gives CDR1 LGHNA, CDR2 YSLEER. V was shortened by 2 bases and J by 0 bases, with 15 bases between the two germline ends. CDR3 sequence: CASSQPRQEPSTDTQYF. The CDR3 DNA is TGCGCCAGCAGCCAACCCCGACAGGAACCTAGCACAGATACGCAGTATTTT.

The chain has TRBV5-1 and TRBJ2-7; 8 bases fit TRBD2. The CDR3 runs to 14 residues. Germline V gene data show CDR1 as SGHRS and CDR2 as YFSETQ. J was trimmed by 6 bases and V by 4 bases; bases with no gene match: 9. This CDR3 reads CASSPRGSGGEQYF. In nucleotides, the CDR3 is TGCGCCAGCAGCCCCCGGGGGAGCGGGGGCGAGCAGTACTTC.

V and J are TRBV15 and TRBJ2-1; 13 nucleotides align to TRBD2. Germline trimming cut 1 base from V and 6 bases from J; bases unmatched to any gene: 3. The CDR3 consists of 16 residues. Germline loops: CDR1 LNHNV, CDR2 YYDKDF (reference sequence). As DNA, the CDR3 is TGTGCCACCAGCAGAGGGACTAGCGGGAGAACCAATGAGCAGTTCTTC. It encodes CATSRGTSGRTNEQFF.

The chain is built from TRBV5-6 and TRBJ2-7, with D maybe TRBD1 (6 bases). The germline V and J ends were trimmed by 2 bases and 9 bases, with 9 bases remaining between them. The CDR3 extends over 11 amino acids. Germline V CDR1 and CDR2: SGHDT, YYEEEE. CDR3 in amino acids: CASSLGGPQYF. The DNA for the CDR3 is TGTGCCAGCAGCTTAGGGGGTCCGCAGTACTTC.

V is TRBV19 and J is TRBJ1-2, with D hard to call. The CDR3 extends over 13 amino acids. V lost 2 bases, J lost 4 bases, and 8 bases lay in between. Germline CDR1 is LNHDA and CDR2 is SQIVND (reference sequence). For the CDR3, the DNA is TGTGCCAGTAGTATACAGCAGACCTATGGCTACACCTTC. Translation: CASSIQQTYGYTF.

V gene TRBV7-2 combines with J gene TRBJ2-3, with D possibly being TRBD1 or TRBD2 (6 bases each). Germline V gene sequence: CDR1 SGHTA, CDR2 FQGNSA. This CDR3 contains 14 residues. The V end lost 5 bases, the J end lost 5 bases, and 14 bases lay between the germline ends. The DNA for the CDR3 is TGTGCCAGCAGCCCCCGGGGGCGAGGAGATACGCAGTATTTT. Its translation is CASSPRGRGDTQYF.

The chain carries TRBV5-6 and TRBJ2-5, with a possible D match to TRBD2 (5 bases). Between the trimmed V and J ends, which lost 3 bases and 5 bases, there was a span of 14 bases. CDR1 and CDR2 (germline): SGHDT, YYEEEE. There are 14 residues in the CDR3. The CDR3 is CASSSSSTGETQYF. Here the CDR3 DNA reads TGTGCCAGCAGCTCGTCTAGCACGGGCGAGACCCAGTACTTC.

The genes are TRBV7-2 and TRBJ1-4; possibly TRBD1 for D (5 bases). The CDR3 contains 15 residues. With 3 bases removed from V and 4 bases from J, the gap between germline ends came to 12 bases. The V gene's germline CDR1 is SGHTA and CDR2 FQGNSA. The CDR3 region is CASSFVRADNEKLFF. Written as DNA, the CDR3 is TGTGCCAGCAGCTTCGTCAGGGCTGATAATGAAAAACTGTTTTTT.

This rearrangement joins TRBV29-1 to TRBJ2-7; no clear D gene. The length of the CDR3 is 13 residues. CDR1 SQVTM and CDR2 ANQGSEA come from the germline V gene. The V end lost 5 bases, the J end lost 2 bases, and 13 bases lay between the germline ends. DNA of the CDR3: TGCAGCGTTATGAATATATCTCCCTACGAGCAGTACTTC. Encoded protein: CSVMNISPYEQYF.

The V call is TRBV28, the J call TRBJ1-3; 7 bases agree with TRBD1. This CDR3 has 14 amino acids. CDR1 and CDR2 from the germline V gene are MDHEN and SYDVKM. V dropped 6 bases and J dropped 4; count of bases not matched to a gene: 6. CDR3 nucleotides: TGTGCCAGCAGAAAGACAGGGACAGGAAACACCATATATTTT. It translates to CASRKTGTGNTIYF.

The chain recombines TRBV27 with TRBJ1-5; D is undetermined. The CDR3 extends over 13 amino acids. The V and J ends lost 3 bases and 7 bases respectively, with 10 bases between them. The germline CDR1 and CDR2 sequences are MNHEY and SMNVEV (reference sequence). DNA of the CDR3: TGTGCCAGCAGTTTGGGCAAGGGCCAGCCCCAGCATTTT. This translates into CASSLGKGQPQHF.

This clone was observed a few times. This CDR3 is also generated by other DNA sequences in the sample. The rearrangement links TRBV30 to TRBJ1-5, with D possibly matching TRBD1 (6 bases). This CDR3 comprises 13 residues. Trimming pared 0 bases from V and 6 bases from J, leaving 9 bases between. Germline lookup yields CDR1 GTSNPN and CDR2 SVGIG (reference sequence). The CDR3 DNA reads as TGTGCCTGGAGTGTGTTAGGGGGTCAGCCCCAGCATTTT. It yields the protein CAWSVLGGQPQHF.

The chain has TRBV6-5 and TRBJ2-3, with TRBD2 matching 7 bases. CDR3 length: 14 amino acids. V shed 5 bases, J shed 4 bases, and the junction held 6 bases outside the gene matches. The germline CDR1 and CDR2 sequences are MNHEY and SVGAGI. CDR3 sequence: CASSLGGRADTQYF. The DNA for the CDR3 is TGTGCCAGCAGTCTGGGAGGGAGGGCAGATACGCAGTATTTT.

The chain carries TRBV2 and TRBJ1-1; D is uncertain. This CDR3 is built from 16 residues. V gave up 7 bases and J gave up 0 bases, with 18 bases separating them. The germline gives CDR1 SNHLY, CDR2 FYNNEI. CDR3 DNA: TGTGCCAGCATGCTGCCTCGCGGGGTCATGAACACTGAAGCTTTCTTT. This codes for CASMLPRGVMNTEAFF.

J is TRBJ1-1 and V is TRBV7-8, with D uncertain. The CDR3 loop spans 14 amino acids. Trimming took off 4 bases at V and 0 bases at J, with 9 bases between the two ends. Per germline, CDR1 SGHVS and CDR2 FQNEAQ. The CDR3: CASSWPGMNTEAFF. The CDR3 bases are TGTGCCAGCAGCTGGCCAGGTATGAACACTGAAGCTTTCTTT.

The rearrangement links TRBV11-2 to TRBJ2-2; D is ambiguous. This CDR3 spans 15 amino acids. The germline V gene encodes CDR1 SGHAT and CDR2 FQNNGV. The V and J ends lost 1 base and 4 bases respectively, with 10 bases between them. Here the CDR3 reads CASSLVPGPTGELFF. The CDR3 nucleotides read TGTGCCAGCAGCTTAGTTCCGGGCCCCACCGGGGAGCTGTTTTTT.